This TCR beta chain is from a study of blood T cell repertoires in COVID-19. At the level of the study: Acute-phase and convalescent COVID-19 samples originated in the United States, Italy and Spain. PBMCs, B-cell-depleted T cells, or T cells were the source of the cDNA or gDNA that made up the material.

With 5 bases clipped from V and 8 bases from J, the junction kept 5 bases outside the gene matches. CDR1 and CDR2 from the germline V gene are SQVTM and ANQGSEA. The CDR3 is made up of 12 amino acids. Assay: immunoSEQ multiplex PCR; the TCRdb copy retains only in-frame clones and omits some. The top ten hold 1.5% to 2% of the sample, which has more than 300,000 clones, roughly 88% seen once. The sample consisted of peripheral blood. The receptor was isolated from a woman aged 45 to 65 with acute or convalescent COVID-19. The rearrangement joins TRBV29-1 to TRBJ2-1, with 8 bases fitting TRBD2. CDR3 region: CSVSGLAYEQFF. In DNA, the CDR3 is TGCAGCGTTAGCGGACTAGCCTATGAGCAGTTCTTC.